The clone carrying this T cell receptor beta chain was seen at least ten times. Its antigen is currently unknown. The source of the sample is a study of T-cell memory formation after mild COVID-19. Study summary: TCR clustering was largely donor specific. Study-level points and caveats: Largely, contracting CD4+ clones fell within CM and EM, and contracting CD8+ clones within EMRA. Clones from the second wave (peaking day 37) had unconfirmed SARS-CoV-2 specificity. Clones shrinking between day 15 and 85 showed a balanced CD4/CD8 split, and those that grew later tilted toward CD4+.

V was shortened by 8 bases and J by 6 bases, with 10 bases between the two germline ends. Germline-derived CDR1 and CDR2 are SGHAT and FQNNGV. The CDR3 runs to 12 residues. TCRdb re-analysed the 5' RACE reads in MiXCR, keeping a single row per CDR3 protein. The sample records hundreds of thousands of distinct CDR3 sequences, 24% being singletons. This sequence was found in an adult woman who had mild COVID-19 (a few samples of this study predate the infection). Cell type and time point are not known. The chain carries TRBV11-2 and TRBJ2-2, with D perhaps TRBD1 (5 bases). The sample consisted of PBMCs or a T cell subset sorted from them (not recorded which). CDR3 nucleotide sequence: TGTGCCAGCCCCCAGGGCGCCGGGGAGCTGTTTTTT. Amino acid sequence: CASPQGAGELFF.